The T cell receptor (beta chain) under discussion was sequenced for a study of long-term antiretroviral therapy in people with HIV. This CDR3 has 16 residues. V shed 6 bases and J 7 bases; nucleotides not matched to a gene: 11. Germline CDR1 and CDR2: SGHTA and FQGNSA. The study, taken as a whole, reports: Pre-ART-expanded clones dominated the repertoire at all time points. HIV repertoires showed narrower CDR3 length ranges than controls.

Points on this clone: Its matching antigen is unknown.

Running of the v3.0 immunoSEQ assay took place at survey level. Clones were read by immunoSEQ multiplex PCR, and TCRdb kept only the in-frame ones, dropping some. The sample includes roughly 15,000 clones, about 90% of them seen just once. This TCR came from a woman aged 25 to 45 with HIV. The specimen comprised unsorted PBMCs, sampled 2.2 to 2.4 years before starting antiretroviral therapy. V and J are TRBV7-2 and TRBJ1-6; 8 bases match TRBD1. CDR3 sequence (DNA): TGTGCCAGCAGTATGAACCAGGGGGCGGGGAATTCACCCCTCCACTTT. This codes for CASSMNQGAGNSPLHF. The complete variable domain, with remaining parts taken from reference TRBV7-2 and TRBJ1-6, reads GAGVSQSPSNKVTEKGKDVELRCDPISGHTALYWYRQSLGQGLEFLIYFQGNSAPDKSGLPSDRFSAERTGGSVSTLTIQRTQQEDSAVYLCASSMNQGAGNSPLHFGNGTRLTVT.